A selection of T cell receptor beta chains follows, all from one sample in a study of T cell repertoires in cytomegalovirus infection. Antigen specificity for these receptors is unknown. TCRdb fed the reads into MiXCR, producing one record per CDR3 protein. The sample holds some 800,000 distinct CDR3 sequences, around a third seen once. The starting material was cultured CD8+ T cells from PBMCs, obtained from culture after CMV antigen stimulation. The receptors stem from a human donor in good health (CMV status not recorded). Some clones in this sample may be carry-over from other donors' samples. CDR3s include the opening cysteine and the closing phenylalanine or tryptophan. The order of the fields is clone size, J gene, D gene, V gene, CDR3 DNA, CDR3 protein. D genes are given only for firm matches. Clone size is not always given. Where it is, it says once, few, many or a class for expanded clones.

abundance: -
j_gene: TRBJ2-2
d_gene: -
v_gene: TRBV10-3
CDR3nt: TGTGCCATCAGTGGCAGGGAAGGGTCCGGGGAGCTGTTTTTT
CDR3aa: CAISGREGSGELFF

abundance: -
j_gene: TRBJ2-3
d_gene: TRBD2
v_gene: TRBV12-3/TRBV12-4
CDR3nt: TGTGCCAGCAGCCTTACTAGCGGGGGGGCGGCAGATACGCAGTATTTT
CDR3aa: CASSLTSGGAADTQYF

abundance: once
j_gene: TRBJ1-2
d_gene: -
v_gene: TRBV18
CDR3nt: TGTGCCAGCTCACCAGAGCCCAATTTTGACTACACCTTC
CDR3aa: CASSPEPNFDYTF

abundance: many
j_gene: TRBJ1-1
d_gene: TRBD1
v_gene: TRBV6-2/TRBV6-3
CDR3nt: TGTGCCAGCAGCCGACAGGGATTTTGGTCCACTGAAGCTTTCTTT
CDR3aa: CASSRQGFWSTEAFF

abundance: few
j_gene: TRBJ2-1
d_gene: -
v_gene: TRBV6-5
CDR3nt: TGTGCCAGCAGTTACGGGGTAGCGAGTTACAATGAGCAGTTCTTC
CDR3aa: CASSYGVASYNEQFF

abundance: -
j_gene: TRBJ1-5
d_gene: -
v_gene: TRBV7-9
CDR3nt: TGTGCCAGCAGCTCGGACAACCAAGCGGGGCCCCAGCATTTT
CDR3aa: CASSSDNQAGPQHF

abundance: -
j_gene: TRBJ2-1
d_gene: -
v_gene: TRBV28
CDR3nt: TGTGCCAGCAGTTTACCCGAACCTTCCGACAGTGGGGGGTACAATGAGCAGTTCTTC
CDR3aa: CASSLPEPSDSGGYNEQFF

abundance: once
j_gene: TRBJ1-6
d_gene: -
v_gene: TRBV7-2
CDR3nt: TGTGCCAACAGCTTAGTTGGACAGCAGTACTATAATTCACCCCTCCACTTT
CDR3aa: CANSLVGQQYYNSPLHF

abundance: few
j_gene: TRBJ2-7
d_gene: TRBD2
v_gene: TRBV12-3/TRBV12-4
CDR3nt: TGTGCCAGCAGTCGTAGCGGGGGGAGCTTCTACGAGCAGTACTTC
CDR3aa: CASSRSGGSFYEQYF

abundance: few
j_gene: TRBJ1-5
d_gene: -
v_gene: TRBV28
CDR3nt: TGTGCCAGCAGTTTTGATCTTCCAGGGGATGGGCCCCAGCATTTT
CDR3aa: CASSFDLPGDGPQHF

abundance: many
j_gene: TRBJ2-2
d_gene: TRBD2
v_gene: TRBV12-5
CDR3nt: TGTGCTAGTGGTTTGGAGCGGGGGTGGGACACCGGGGAGCTGTTTTTT
CDR3aa: CASGLERGWDTGELFF

abundance: -
j_gene: TRBJ2-7
d_gene: -
v_gene: TRBV7-6
CDR3nt: TGTGCCAGCAGCTTATTGCCCGCGCTGCCAGCACTAGCAGAACGGCCAGTCATGACGCAGTACTTC
CDR3aa: CASSLLPALPALAERPVMTQYF

abundance: -
j_gene: TRBJ2-6
d_gene: -
v_gene: TRBV24-1
CDR3nt: TGTGCCACCAAGGGCTCTGGGGCCAACGTCCTGACTTTC
CDR3aa: CATKGSGANVLTF

abundance: few
j_gene: TRBJ1-1
d_gene: TRBD1
v_gene: TRBV6-2/TRBV6-3
CDR3nt: TGTGCCACCGGGACAGGGGAACCTTGGGATTTCTTT
CDR3aa: CATGTGEPWDFF

abundance: -
j_gene: TRBJ2-5
d_gene: TRBD1
v_gene: TRBV5-6
CDR3nt: TGTGCCAGCAGCTGGGGGACAGGGGGAATGCGAGGAGAGACCCAGTACTTC
CDR3aa: CASSWGTGGMRGETQYF

abundance: few
j_gene: TRBJ2-2
d_gene: TRBD2
v_gene: TRBV5-4
CDR3nt: TGTGCCAGCAGTACTGGACTAGCGGGGGGCACCGGGGAGCTGTTTTTT
CDR3aa: CASSTGLAGGTGELFF